Listed here are 28 T cell receptor beta chains from one sample, sequenced in a study of CD8 T cells in Susac syndrome. It was with random hexamers that roughly 0.45 to 1 ug RNA was reverse transcribed. TCRdb independently ran MiXCR on the immunoSEQ multiplex PCR reads; one entry per CDR3 protein. Seen here are 130,000 or so distinct CDR3 sequences, roughly 80% observed once, and the top ten hold roughly 0.5%. Sequencing was performed on CD8+ T cells from PBMCs. The receptor source for this set is a human donor with multiple sclerosis.

Worth noting for this clonotype: Since the CDR3 does not end with the conserved phenylalanine or tryptophan, this likely comes from a read error. The chain recombines TRBV6-2 or TRBV6-3 with TRBJ2-1, with 9 bases aligning to TRBD1. The CDR3 loop spans 21 amino acids. V was pared by 2 bases and J by 6 bases, with 23 bases of the junction left unmatched. Germline lookup yields CDR1 MNHEY and CDR2 SVGEGT. The CDR3 is CASSYTQHRGPLERLTNEQFY. DNA for the CDR3: TGTGCCAGCAGTTACACGCAGCACAGGGGGCCCCTTGAGAGGCTTACCAATGAGCAGTTCTAC.

This clonotype was observed a handful of times. The chain carries TRBV4-3 and TRBJ2-3, with 7 bases that match TRBD1. CDR3 length equals 14 residues. The germline CDR1 and CDR2 sequences are LGHNA and YSLEER. J was trimmed by 1 base and V by 3 bases; bases with no gene match: 1. The CDR3 is CASSHDRGTDTQYF. The CDR3 DNA follows: TGCGCCAGCAGCCACGACAGGGGCACAGATACGCAGTATTTT.

Only one count was recorded for this clonotype. The gene calls are TRBV19 and TRBJ2-1; 13 bases align to TRBD2. The CDR3 covers 15 residues. J lost 1 base, V lost 8 bases, and 2 bases had no gene match. Germline values: CDR1 LNHDA, CDR2 SQIVND (reference sequence). The CDR3 DNA reads as TGTGCCAGTGGGACTAGCGGGGCTTCCTACAATGAGCAGTTCTTC. Protein product: CASGTSGASYNEQFF.

This clonotype was seen only a few times. The rearrangement links TRBV25-1 to TRBJ1-1; D is ambiguous. The germline CDR1 and CDR2 sequences are MGHDK and SYGVNS. The ends were cut back, 4 bases at V and 2 bases at J, with 2 bases in the middle. CDR3 length: 11 amino acids. The chain's CDR3 is CASSANTEAFF. The CDR3 nucleotides are TGTGCCAGCAGTGCTAACACTGAAGCTTTCTTT.

The V call is TRBV28, the J call TRBJ1-5; 7 bases agree with TRBD1. The CDR3 totals 19 residues. The V segment lost 6 bases and the J segment 1 base; nucleotides outside the gene matches: 18. Looked up from germline, CDR1 is MDHEN and CDR2 is SYDVKM. The CDR3 DNA reads as TGTGCCAGCAGCGTCCACCTACGTTGGGACAGATACAGCAATCAGCCCCAGCATTTT. Translation gives CASSVHLRWDRYSNQPQHF. The whole variable domain, filled in from reference TRBV28 and TRBJ1-5, reads DVKVTQSSRYLVKRTGEKVFLECVQDMDHENMFWYRQDPGLGLRLIYFSYDVKMKEKGDIPEGYSVSREKKERFSLILESASTNQTSMYLCASSVHLRWDRYSNQPQHFGDGTRLSIL.

With respect to this clonotype: The conserved phenylalanine or tryptophan normally closing the CDR3 is absent here, so this likely arose from a read error. The chain links TRBV5-6 to TRBJ2-7; D possibly matches TRBD1 or TRBD2 (5 bases each). The length of the CDR3 is 13 residues. CDR1 and CDR2 from the germline V gene are SGHDT and YYEEEE. V lost 4 bases, J lost 1 base, and 9 bases lay in between. The CDR3 DNA reads as TGTGCCAGCAGCCTATGGGGGTCCTACGAGCAGTACCTC. Its translation is CASSLWGSYEQYL.

The chain employs TRBV20-1 and TRBJ2-3; TRBD2 matches at 9 bases. The V gene's germline CDR1 is DFQATT and CDR2 SNEGSKA (reference sequence). Trimming removed 2 bases from V and 1 base from J; junction bases left unmatched: 1. The CDR3 consists of 14 residues. The CDR3 nucleotides read TGCAGTGCTAGAATAGCGGGGGGCACAGATACGCAGTATTTT. This encodes CSARIAGGTDTQYF.

The V and J genes are TRBV5-5 and TRBJ2-6; D might be TRBD2 (5 bases). The V gene lost 7 bases and the J gene lost 1 base, with 12 bases spanning the gap. The CDR3 covers 15 residues. Germline assignment: CDR1 SGHKS and CDR2 YYEKEE (reference sequence). The CDR3 DNA follows: TGTGCCAGCCCTAGCTTATGGTCTGGGGCCAACGTCCTGACTTTC. It translates to CASPSLWSGANVLTF.

The rearrangement links TRBV19 to TRBJ1-4; tentatively, D is TRBD1 (5 bases). There are 17 residues in the CDR3. Per germline, CDR1 LNHDA and CDR2 SQIVND (reference sequence). Trimming took off 4 bases at V and 13 bases at J, with 28 bases between the two ends. The CDR3 DNA reads as TGTGCCAGTAGTACCGAGATCCGGGACTGGGAGCCGGAGGGACTGTTTTTT. Amino acids: CASSTEIRDWEPEGLFF.

This chain joins TRBV24-1 and TRBJ2-1, with D perhaps matching TRBD1 (5 bases). The length of the CDR3 is 14 residues. V lost 4 bases to trimming and J lost 10 bases, with 16 bases between them. From germline, CDR1 is KGHDR and CDR2 SFDVKD. CDR3 sequence reads: CATSDPSTPGEQFF. The CDR3 DNA is TGTGCCACCAGTGACCCCTCCACACCAGGGGAGCAGTTCTTC.

This clonotype was counted once. The chain joins TRBV5-8 to TRBJ2-2; the match to TRBD1 covers 7 bases. Germline assignment: CDR1 SGHTS and CDR2 YDEGEE. The V and J ends lost 7 bases and 5 bases, in that order; junction bases with no gene match: 5. This CDR3 is built from 13 residues. CDR3 sequence reads: CASYLQGTGELFF. The CDR3 bases are TGTGCCAGCTACCTACAGGGGACCGGGGAGCTGTTTTTT.

The chain links TRBV7-9 to TRBJ1-5, with a weak D call TRBD1 (6 bases). CDR1 SEHNR and CDR2 FQNEAQ come from the germline V gene (reference sequence). The V gene lost 5 bases and the J gene lost 3 bases, with 11 bases spanning the gap. This CDR3 region has 14 residues. CDR3 protein: CASSATGNNQPQHF. CDR3 DNA sequence: TGTGCCAGCAGCGCGACAGGAAACAATCAGCCCCAGCATTTT.

The CDR3 is CSASPHLGRNQETQYF. The CDR3 region has the DNA TGCAGTGCTAGTCCCCACCTCGGGAGGAATCAAGAGACCCAGTACTTC. V is TRBV20-1 and J is TRBJ2-5; 7 bases agree with TRBD2. Germline CDR1 and CDR2: DFQATT and SNEGSKA (reference sequence). The CDR3 sequence is 16 residues long. V was pared by 3 bases and J by 2 bases, with 12 bases of the junction left unmatched.

The chain has TRBV18 and TRBJ2-4, with D uncertain. Germline V gene data show CDR1 as KGHSH and CDR2 as LQKENI. The CDR3 consists of 15 residues. V was pared by 6 bases and J by 7 bases, with 19 bases between. The CDR3 nucleotides read TGTGCCAGCTCTCGCCCAGAGGACCCCGGGAACATTCAGTACTTC. This sequence encodes CASSRPEDPGNIQYF.

The genes are TRBV6-1 and TRBJ1-2; possibly TRBD1 for D (5 bases). CDR1 is MNHNS, CDR2 SASEGT, per germline. The germline V and J ends were trimmed by 2 bases and 3 bases, with 22 bases remaining between them. The CDR3 runs to 18 residues. The CDR3 nucleotides read TGTGCCAGCAGTGAACCGTATTACCGGGACTGGGAAGACTATGGCTACACCTTC. It encodes CASSEPYYRDWEDYGYTF.

The V call is TRBV29-1, the J call TRBJ1-2; TRBD1 might be the D (6 bases). The CDR3 has 14 amino acids. The germline CDR1 and CDR2 sequences are SQVTM and ANQGSEA. V shed 1 base and J shed 6 bases, with 15 bases lying between them. CDR3 loop: CSVEAYREGHGYTF. CDR3 nucleotide sequence: TGCAGCGTTGAAGCTTACAGGGAAGGGCATGGCTACACCTTC.

The rearrangement links TRBV6-5 to TRBJ1-4; D ambiguous. The CDR3 is 14 residues long. Trimming took 4 bases from V and 4 from J, leaving 10 bases between them. In germline, CDR1 is MNHEY, CDR2 SVGAGI. The CDR3, as DNA: TGTGCCAGCAGTTCTGGAACAGTTAATGAAAAACTGTTTTTT. Its translation is CASSSGTVNEKLFF.

The CDR3 sequence: CATSLSGNTIYF. The CDR3 DNA follows: TGTGCCACCTCATTATCTGGAAACACCATATATTTT. The V gene is TRBV28, the J gene TRBJ1-3; D unclear. The CDR3 is 12 residues long. V was trimmed by 10 bases and J by 1 base, leaving 8 bases between them. Germline CDR1 and CDR2: MDHEN and SYDVKM.

In this sample, this clonotype turned up once. The chain is built from TRBV30 and TRBJ2-1; 10 bases agree with TRBD2. The length of the CDR3 is 15 residues. Germline trimming cut 0 bases from V and 7 bases from J; bases unmatched to any gene: 6. The germline V gene encodes CDR1 GTSNPN and CDR2 SVGIG (reference sequence). The CDR3, as DNA: TGTGCCTGGAGTGTCTCTAGCGGGAGTTGGAATGAGCAGTTCTTC. It codes for CAWSVSSGSWNEQFF.

This clonotype was detected only a few times. The rearrangement links TRBV6-6 to TRBJ2-7; possibly TRBD2 for D (5 bases). With 0 bases removed from V and 4 bases from J, the gap between germline ends came to 10 bases. CDR3 length: 14 residues. The germline V gene encodes CDR1 MNHNY and CDR2 SVGAGI (reference sequence). CDR3 sequence: CASSYSWGDYEQYF. As DNA, the CDR3 is TGTGCCAGCAGTTACTCCTGGGGAGATTACGAGCAGTACTTC.

The chain joins TRBV12-3 or TRBV12-4 to TRBJ1-1; D unclear. The CDR3 has 14 residues. V lost 2 bases and J lost 3, with 10 bases in between. CDR3 in amino acids: CASSLTGLYTEAFF. The DNA for the CDR3 is TGTGCCAGCAGTTTAACGGGCTTGTACACTGAAGCTTTCTTT.

This sequence joins TRBV11-2 and TRBJ1-2; TRBD1 is a possible D gene (5 bases). Germline V gene lookup returns CDR1 SGHAT and CDR2 FQNNGV. The CDR3 sequence is 15 residues long. V lost 5 bases and J lost 0, with 13 bases in between. The CDR3 sequence is CASSLGGEANYGYTF. CDR3 in DNA: TGTGCCAGCAGCCTGGGAGGGGAAGCTAACTATGGCTACACCTTC.

Note on this clonotype: The DNA is left out, because the CDR3 cannot be placed on it with certainty; the CDR3 is given as TCRdb lists it. The rearrangement uses TRBV3-1 and TRBJ2-2; the D call in the table, TRBD1, was not verified against the DNA. The CDR3 spans 18 amino acids, including both terminal residues. From germline, CDR1 is LGHDT and CDR2 YNNKEL (reference sequence). The CDR3 spells CASSSPWTEGPTPGSCFF.

This chain links TRBV19 with TRBJ1-2; D ambiguous. This CDR3 comprises 16 residues. Trimming stripped 5 bases from V and 0 bases from J, with 16 bases between. From germline, CDR1 is LNHDA and CDR2 SQIVND (reference sequence). CDR3 in amino acids: CASSPVWAEANYGYTF. CDR3 sequence (DNA): TGTGCCAGTAGTCCTGTTTGGGCAGAGGCTAACTATGGCTACACCTTC.

V usage is TRBV6-1 and J usage is TRBJ2-1; 7 bases fit TRBD1. This CDR3 is 18 amino acids long. The junction had 20 bases not matched to a gene; V was cut back by 7 bases and J by 5 bases. Germline loops: CDR1 MNHNS, CDR2 SASEGT. DNA of the CDR3: TGTGCCAGCACCCCAGGGGGATTCGTCGAGCTATCTCACAATGAGCAGTTCTTC. It codes for CASTPGGFVELSHNEQFF.

The gene calls are TRBV20-1 and TRBJ1-1; D might be TRBD1 (6 bases). Trimming removed 4 bases from V and 5 bases from J, with 11 bases in between. The CDR3 is made up of 12 amino acids. Germline CDR1 and CDR2: DFQATT and SNEGSKA (reference sequence). The CDR3 sequence: CSANRGGTEAFF. For the CDR3, the DNA is TGCAGTGCTAATAGGGGGGGAACTGAAGCTTTCTTT.

The gene calls are TRBV11-2 and TRBJ2-3, with D perhaps TRBD1 (5 bases). The CDR3 is 15 residues long. The V gene lost 1 base and the J gene lost 2 bases, with 10 bases spanning the gap. Germline CDR1 and CDR2: SGHAT and FQNNGV. CDR3 sequence (DNA): TGTGCCAGCAGCTTAGGGGGCAGGGCCACAGATACGCAGTATTTT. It specifies CASSLGGRATDTQYF.

V is TRBV7-3 and J is TRBJ2-1; 12 bases are shared with TRBD2. The junction had 5 bases not matched to a gene; V was cut back by 5 bases and J by 0 bases. The CDR3 is 17 amino acids. Germline values: CDR1 SGHTA, CDR2 FQGTGA. CDR3 nucleotides: TGTGCCAGCAGCGACCTAGCGGGAGGGTACTCCTACAATGAGCAGTTCTTC. It codes for CASSDLAGGYSYNEQFF.